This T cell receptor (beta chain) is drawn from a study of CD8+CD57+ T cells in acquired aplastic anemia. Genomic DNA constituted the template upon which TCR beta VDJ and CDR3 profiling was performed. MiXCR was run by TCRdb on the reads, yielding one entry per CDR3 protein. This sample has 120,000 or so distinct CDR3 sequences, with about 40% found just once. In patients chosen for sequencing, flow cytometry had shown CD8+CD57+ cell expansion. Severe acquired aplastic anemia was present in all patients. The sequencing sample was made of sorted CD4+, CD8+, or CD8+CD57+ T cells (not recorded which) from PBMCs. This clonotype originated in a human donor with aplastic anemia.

CDR3 bases: TGTGCCACCAGCAGAGTACAGCTGAATTCACCCCTCCACTTT. This gives the protein CATSRVQLNSPLHF. The rearrangement joins TRBV15 to TRBJ1-6, with unresolved D. Germline V lookup: CDR1 LNHNV, CDR2 YYDKDF (reference sequence). V was trimmed by 1 base and J by 7 bases, leaving 8 bases between them. This CDR3 comprises 14 residues.